The 2 T cell receptor beta chains below come from one sample, sequenced in a study of cytomegalovirus exposure and HLA in healthy donors (dated by TCRdb to 2017 to 2019). Libraries were made using the immunoSEQ multiplex PCR assay. In TCRdb, the immuneACCESS table is reduced to in-frame sequences with V and J assigned. These tables do not hold every clone; where another copy was compared, an unresolved V gene accounts for under half, and the others remain unexplained. Within this sample are 140,000 or so clones, with 90% to 95% of them counted one time only. The ten largest clones represent about 0.7% of the sample. Sequenced input: PBMCs. The receptors here all came from a man between 18 and 29 years old in good health and CMV-seronegative.

This clone was recorded once. The J gene is TRBJ1-2, the V gene TRBV5-4, with 8 bases fitting TRBD1. Trimming at V came to 5 bases and at J to 6 bases, leaving 9 bases not matched to a gene. The CDR3 is made up of 14 amino acids. In germline, CDR1 is SGHNT, CDR2 YYREEE (reference sequence). Here the CDR3 reads CASSFDRGGNGYTF. The CDR3 DNA follows: TGTGCCAGCAGTTTTGACAGGGGAGGGAATGGCTACACCTTC.

CDR3 loop: CASSLPRDTGIMEQFF. Here the CDR3 DNA reads TGTGCCAGCAGTTTACCCCGGGACACCGGTATCATGGAGCAGTTCTTC. The V and J genes are TRBV27 and TRBJ2-1; maybe TRBD1 (6 bases). This CDR3 comprises 16 residues. Germline-derived CDR1 and CDR2 are MNHEY and SMNVEV (reference sequence). Trimming took 2 bases from V and 10 from J, leaving 21 bases between them.